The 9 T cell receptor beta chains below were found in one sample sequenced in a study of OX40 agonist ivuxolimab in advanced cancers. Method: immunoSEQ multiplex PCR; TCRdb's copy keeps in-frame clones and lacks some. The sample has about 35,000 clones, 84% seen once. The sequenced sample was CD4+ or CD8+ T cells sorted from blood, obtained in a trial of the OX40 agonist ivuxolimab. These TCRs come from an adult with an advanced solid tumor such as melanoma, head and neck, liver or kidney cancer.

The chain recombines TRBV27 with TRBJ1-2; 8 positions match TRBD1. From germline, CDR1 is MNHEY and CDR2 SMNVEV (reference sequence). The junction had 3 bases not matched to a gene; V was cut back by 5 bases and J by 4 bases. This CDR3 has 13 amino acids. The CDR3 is CASSETGVYGYTF. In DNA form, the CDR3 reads TGTGCCAGCAGTGAGACAGGGGTCTATGGCTACACCTTC.

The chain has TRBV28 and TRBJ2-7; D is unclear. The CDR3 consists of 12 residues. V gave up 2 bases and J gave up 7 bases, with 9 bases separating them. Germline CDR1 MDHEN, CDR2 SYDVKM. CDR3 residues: CASSLLVGEQYF. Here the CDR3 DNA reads TGTGCCAGCAGTTTACTAGTGGGGGAGCAGTACTTC.

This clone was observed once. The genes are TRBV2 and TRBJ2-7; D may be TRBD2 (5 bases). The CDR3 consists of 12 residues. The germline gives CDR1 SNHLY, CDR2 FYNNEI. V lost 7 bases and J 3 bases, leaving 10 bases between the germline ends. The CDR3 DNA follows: TGTGCCAGCATGGACTTCCTCTACGAGCAGTACTTC. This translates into CASMDFLYEQYF.

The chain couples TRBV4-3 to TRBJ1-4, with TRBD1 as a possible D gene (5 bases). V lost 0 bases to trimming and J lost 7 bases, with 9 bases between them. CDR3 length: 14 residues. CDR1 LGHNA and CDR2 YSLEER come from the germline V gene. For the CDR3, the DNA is TGCGCCAGCAGCCAAGATTGGGGGGGTGAAAAACTGTTTTTT. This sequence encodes CASSQDWGGEKLFF.

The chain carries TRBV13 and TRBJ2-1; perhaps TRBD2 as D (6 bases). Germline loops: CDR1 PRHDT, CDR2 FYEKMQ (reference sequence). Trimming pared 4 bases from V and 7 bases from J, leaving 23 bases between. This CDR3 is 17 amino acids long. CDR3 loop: CASSSWEPGLEINEQFF. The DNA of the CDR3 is TGTGCCAGCAGCTCGTGGGAACCGGGACTGGAGATTAATGAGCAGTTCTTC. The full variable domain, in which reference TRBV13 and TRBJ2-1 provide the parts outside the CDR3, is AAGVIQSPRHLIKEKRETATLKCYPIPRHDTVYWYQQGPGQDPQFLISFYEKMQSDKGSIPDRFSAQQFSDYHSELNMSSLELGDSALYFCASSSWEPGLEINEQFFGPGTRLTVL.

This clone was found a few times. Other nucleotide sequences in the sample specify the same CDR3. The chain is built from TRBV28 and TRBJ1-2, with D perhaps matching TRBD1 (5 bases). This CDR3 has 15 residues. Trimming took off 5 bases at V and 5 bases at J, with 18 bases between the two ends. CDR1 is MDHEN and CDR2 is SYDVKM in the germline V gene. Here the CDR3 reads CASSLPQGLPYGYTF. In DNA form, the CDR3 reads TGTGCCAGCAGTCTCCCCCAGGGCCTCCCTTATGGCTACACCTTC.

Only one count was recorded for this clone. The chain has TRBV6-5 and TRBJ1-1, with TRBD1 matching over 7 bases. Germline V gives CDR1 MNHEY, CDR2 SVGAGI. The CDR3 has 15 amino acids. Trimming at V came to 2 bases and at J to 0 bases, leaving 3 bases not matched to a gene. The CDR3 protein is CASSYGTAMNTEAFF. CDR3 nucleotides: TGTGCCAGCAGTTACGGGACAGCTATGAACACTGAAGCTTTCTTT.

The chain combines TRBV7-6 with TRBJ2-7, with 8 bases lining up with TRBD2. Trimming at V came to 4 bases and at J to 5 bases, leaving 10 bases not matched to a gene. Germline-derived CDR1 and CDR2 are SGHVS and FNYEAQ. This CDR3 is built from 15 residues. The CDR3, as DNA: TGTGCCAGCAGCTCGGGACTAGAACCCTATAACGAGCAGTACTTC. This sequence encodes CASSSGLEPYNEQYF.

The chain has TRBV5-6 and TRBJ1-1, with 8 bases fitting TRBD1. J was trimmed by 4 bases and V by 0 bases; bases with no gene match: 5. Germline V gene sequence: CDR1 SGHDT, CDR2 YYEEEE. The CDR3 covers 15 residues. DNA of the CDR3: TGTGCCAGCAGCTTGGCCCCGACAGGGGTCACTGAAGCTTTCTTT. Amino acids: CASSLAPTGVTEAFF.